The 2 T cell receptor beta chains given below trace back to one sample, sequenced in a study of T cell responses to AZD1222 COVID-19 vaccine. Assay used: immunoSEQ multiplex PCR; TCRdb lists only in-frame clones, some missing. The sample yields around 79,000 clones, about 91% seen once. Sequencing used peripheral blood, obtained on day 0 of AZD1222 vaccination. The receptors come from an adult in good health.

CDR3 bases: TGTGCCAGCAGCGGACGGACAGGGTGGGGGTACAATGAGCAGTTCTTC. Its translation: CASSGRTGWGYNEQFF. This chain uses TRBV7-2 with TRBJ2-1, with 8 bases aligning to TRBD1. Germline CDR1 SGHTA, CDR2 FQGNSA. V was pared by 5 bases and J by 4 bases, with 10 bases of the junction left unmatched. This CDR3 region has 16 residues.

The chain links TRBV4-2 to TRBJ2-2; TRBD2 matches at 8 bases. Looked up from germline, CDR1 is LGHNA and CDR2 is YNFKEQ. With V trimmed by 4 bases and J by 5 bases, 3 bases remained unmatched. This CDR3 contains 14 residues. CDR3 sequence reads: CASSLGLATGELFF. The CDR3 DNA sequence: TGTGCCAGCAGCCTCGGACTAGCAACCGGGGAGCTGTTTTTT.